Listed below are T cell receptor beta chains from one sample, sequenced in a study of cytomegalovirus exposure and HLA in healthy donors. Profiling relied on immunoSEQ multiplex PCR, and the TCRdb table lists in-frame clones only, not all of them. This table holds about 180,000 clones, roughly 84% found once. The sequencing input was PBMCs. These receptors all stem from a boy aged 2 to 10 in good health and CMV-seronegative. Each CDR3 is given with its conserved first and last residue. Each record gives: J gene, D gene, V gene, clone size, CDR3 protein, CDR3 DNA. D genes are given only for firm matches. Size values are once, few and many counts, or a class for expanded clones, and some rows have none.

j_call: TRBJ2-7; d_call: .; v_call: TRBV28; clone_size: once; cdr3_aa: CASGAGGAGRIYEQYF; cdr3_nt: TGTGCCAGCGGGGCTGGCGGTGCTGGGCGGATCTACGAGCAGTACTTC
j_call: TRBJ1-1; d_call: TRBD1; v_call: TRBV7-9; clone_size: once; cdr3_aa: CASRLPLDRAGVYTEAFF; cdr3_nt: TGTGCCAGTAGACTTCCCCTCGACAGGGCCGGAGTGTACACTGAAGCTTTCTTT
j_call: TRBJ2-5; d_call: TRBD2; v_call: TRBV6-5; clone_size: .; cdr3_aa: CASSYDLAGGKTQYF; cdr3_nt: TGTGCCAGCAGTTACGATTTAGCGGGAGGGAAGACCCAGTACTTC
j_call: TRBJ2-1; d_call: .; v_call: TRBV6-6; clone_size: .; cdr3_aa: CASSFPYNEQFF; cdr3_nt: TGTGCCAGCAGTTTCCCTTACAATGAGCAGTTCTTC
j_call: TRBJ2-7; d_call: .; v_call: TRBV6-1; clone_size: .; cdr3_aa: CASSETSPYEQYF; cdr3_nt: TGTGCCAGCAGTGAAACTAGTCCCTACGAGCAGTACTTC
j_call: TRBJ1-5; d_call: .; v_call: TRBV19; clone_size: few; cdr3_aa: CASSWVSGQVSSNQPQHF; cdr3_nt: TGTGCCAGTAGTTGGGTGAGCGGGCAGGTATCTAGCAATCAGCCCCAGCATTTT
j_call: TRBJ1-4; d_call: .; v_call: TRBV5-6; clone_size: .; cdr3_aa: CASSSGREGLKKLFF; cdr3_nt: TGTGCCAGCAGCTCCGGGAGGGAGGGACTTAAAAAACTGTTTTTT
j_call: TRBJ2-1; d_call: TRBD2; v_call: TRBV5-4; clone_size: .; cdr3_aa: CASSSSVEIAGEDEQFF; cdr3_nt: TGTGCCAGCAGCTCGTCCGTGGAAATAGCGGGAGAGGATGAGCAGTTCTTC
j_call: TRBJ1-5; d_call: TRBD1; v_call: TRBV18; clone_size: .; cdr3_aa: CASSPPVRGRGQPQHF; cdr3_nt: TGTGCCAGCTCACCACCGGTCAGGGGGCGCGGTCAGCCCCAGCATTTT
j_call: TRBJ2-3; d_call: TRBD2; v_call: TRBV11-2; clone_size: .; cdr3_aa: CASSFKLAGGSDTQYF; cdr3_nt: TGTGCCAGCAGCTTTAAGCTAGCGGGAGGTTCGGATACGCAGTATTTT
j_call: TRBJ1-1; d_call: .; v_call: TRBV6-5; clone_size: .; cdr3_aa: CASSRRQVGTEAFF; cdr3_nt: TGTGCCAGCAGCCGCCGACAGGTTGGCACTGAAGCTTTCTTT
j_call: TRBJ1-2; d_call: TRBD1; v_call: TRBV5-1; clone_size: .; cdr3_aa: CASSSTGGDGYTF; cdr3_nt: TGCGCCAGCAGCTCAACAGGGGGCGACGGCTACACCTTC
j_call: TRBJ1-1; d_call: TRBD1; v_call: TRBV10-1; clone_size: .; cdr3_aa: CASSGTGGRTEAFF; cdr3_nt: TGCGCCAGCAGTGGTACAGGGGGCAGGACTGAAGCTTTCTTT
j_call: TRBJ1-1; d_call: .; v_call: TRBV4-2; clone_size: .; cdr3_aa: CASSQDSAGGTPEAFF; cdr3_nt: TGTGCCAGCAGCCAAGATTCGGCCGGGGGAACCCCTGAAGCTTTCTTT
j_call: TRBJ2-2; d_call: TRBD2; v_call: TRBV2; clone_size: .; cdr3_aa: CACIAAGLNTGELFF; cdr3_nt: TGTGCCTGCATAGCAGCGGGACTAAACACCGGGGAGCTGTTTTTT
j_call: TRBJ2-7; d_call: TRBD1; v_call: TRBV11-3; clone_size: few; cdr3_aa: CASSPGQGAYEQYF; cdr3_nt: TGTGCCAGCAGCCCGGGACAGGGGGCCTACGAGCAGTACTTC
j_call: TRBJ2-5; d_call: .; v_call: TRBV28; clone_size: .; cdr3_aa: CASSLDGDVQTQYF; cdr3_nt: TGTGCCAGCAGCCTGGACGGGGATGTCCAGACCCAGTACTTC
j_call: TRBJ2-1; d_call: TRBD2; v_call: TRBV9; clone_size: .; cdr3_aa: CASSVGGTRGDEQFF; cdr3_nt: TGTGCCAGCAGCGTAGGGGGGACTAGAGGCGATGAGCAGTTCTTC
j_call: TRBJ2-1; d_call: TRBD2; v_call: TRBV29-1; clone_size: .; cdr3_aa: CSVVTSGIQSYNEQFF; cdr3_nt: TGCAGCGTTGTGACTAGCGGGATACAATCCTACAATGAGCAGTTCTTC
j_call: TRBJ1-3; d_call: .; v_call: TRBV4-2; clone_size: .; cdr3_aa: CASSQDSAQSLSGNTIYF; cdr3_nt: TGTGCCAGCAGCCAAGATTCTGCACAGAGCCTATCGGGGAACACCATATATTTT
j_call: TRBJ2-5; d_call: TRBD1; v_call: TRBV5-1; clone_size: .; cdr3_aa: CASSSGQAQETQYF; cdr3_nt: TGCGCCAGCAGCTCGGGACAGGCTCAAGAGACCCAGTACTTC
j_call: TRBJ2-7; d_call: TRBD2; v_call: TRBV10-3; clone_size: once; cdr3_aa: CAISDLAGSTRNEQYF; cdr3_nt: TGTGCCATCAGCGATCTAGCGGGATCCACTCGGAACGAGCAGTACTTC
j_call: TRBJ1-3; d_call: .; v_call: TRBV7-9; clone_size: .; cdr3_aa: CASSEKSGTGNTIYF; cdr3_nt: TGTGCCAGCAGCGAAAAATCAGGAACCGGAAACACCATATATTTT
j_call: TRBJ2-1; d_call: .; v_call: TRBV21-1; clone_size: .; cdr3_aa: CASITGGGYNEQFF; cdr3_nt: TGTGCCAGCATTACAGGGGGCGGGTACAATGAGCAGTTCTTC
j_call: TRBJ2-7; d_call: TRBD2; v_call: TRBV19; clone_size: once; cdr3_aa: CASSPKSLAGGATYEQYF; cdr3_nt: TGTGCCAGTAGTCCTAAGTCACTAGCGGGAGGGGCCACCTACGAGCAGTACTTC
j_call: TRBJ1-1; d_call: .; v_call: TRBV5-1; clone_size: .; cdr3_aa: CASSLDESISTEAFF; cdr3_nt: TGCGCCAGCAGCTTGGATGAGAGTATTAGCACTGAAGCTTTCTTT
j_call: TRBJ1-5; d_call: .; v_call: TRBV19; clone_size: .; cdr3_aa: CAAEAGYRGDGDQPQHF; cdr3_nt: TGTGCCGCCGAAGCAGGGTATCGAGGAGATGGCGATCAGCCCCAGCATTTT
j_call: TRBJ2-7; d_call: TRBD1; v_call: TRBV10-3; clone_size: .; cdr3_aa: CAISEAITGGPGEQYF; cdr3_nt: TGTGCCATCAGTGAGGCTATCACAGGGGGACCTGGCGAGCAGTACTTC
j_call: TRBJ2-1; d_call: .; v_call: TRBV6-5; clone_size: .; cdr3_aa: CASRRTSNEQFF; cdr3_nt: TGTGCCAGCAGGCGTACTAGCAATGAGCAGTTCTTC
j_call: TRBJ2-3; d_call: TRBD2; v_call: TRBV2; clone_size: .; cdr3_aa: CASSGLAGGTDTQYF; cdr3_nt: TGTGCCAGCAGTGGTCTAGCGGGAGGCACAGATACGCAGTATTTT
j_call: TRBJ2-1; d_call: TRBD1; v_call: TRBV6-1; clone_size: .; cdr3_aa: CASSAPLGQGAHEQFF; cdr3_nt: TGTGCCAGCAGTGCGCCCTTGGGACAGGGGGCCCATGAGCAGTTCTTC
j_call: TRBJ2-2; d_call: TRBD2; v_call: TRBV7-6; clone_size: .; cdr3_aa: CASRLAGSGELFF; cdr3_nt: TGTGCCAGCCGACTAGCGGGAAGTGGGGAGCTGTTTTTT
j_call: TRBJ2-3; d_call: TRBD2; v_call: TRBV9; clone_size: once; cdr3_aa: CASSPGLAGPDTQYF; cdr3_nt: TGTGCCAGCAGCCCGGGACTAGCGGGGCCAGATACGCAGTATTTT
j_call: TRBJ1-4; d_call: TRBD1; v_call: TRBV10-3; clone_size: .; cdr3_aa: CAISARGQSNEKLFF; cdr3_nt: TGTGCCATCAGTGCCCGGGGACAGTCTAATGAAAAACTGTTTTTT
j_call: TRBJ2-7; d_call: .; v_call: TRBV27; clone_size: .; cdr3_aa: CASSLKTVGYEQYF; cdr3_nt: TGTGCCAGCAGTTTGAAGACAGTAGGCTACGAGCAGTACTTC
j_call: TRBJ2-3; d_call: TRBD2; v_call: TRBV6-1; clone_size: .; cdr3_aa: CASSGGTSGSWGTQYF; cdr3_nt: TGTGCCAGCAGTGGAGGGACTAGCGGGAGTTGGGGTACGCAGTATTTT
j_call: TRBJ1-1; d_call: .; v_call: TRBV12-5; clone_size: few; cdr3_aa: CASGPPNRADNTEAFF; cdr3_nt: TGTGCTAGTGGCCCCCCTAACAGGGCCGATAACACTGAAGCTTTCTTT